This T cell receptor beta chain is from a study of vaccination effects on CD4 cells after COVID-19. Findings and limits, study-wide: In the late period after vaccination, infection- and vaccine-induced clones contracted markedly. Cross-reactivity with common cold coronaviruses was shown by only 1 of 255 vaccine-induced clones in healthy vaccinees.

In regard to this clone: Its antigen is undetermined.

Pools of viral peptides were used by the ViraFEST assay to expand antigen-specific CD4+ T cells ahead of sequencing. Culture proceeded for 10 days, and CD4+ T cells were then isolated. Participants completed two doses of the BNT162b2 or mRNA-1273 vaccine. Cultures of a few million PBMC per well contained 8 to 10 IU/ml IL-2 plus 10 ug/ml peptides. Libraries were prepared by immunoSEQ multiplex PCR; TCRdb keeps only in-frame clonotypes and omits some of them. The data contain approximately 61,000 clones, about three quarters of them singletons. Trimming removed 8 bases at V and 4 bases at J, with 11 bases between. CDR3 length: 12 residues. The germline V gene has CDR1 SGHAT and CDR2 FQNNGV.

This TCR was sampled from a human donor who received a COVID-19 vaccine. The genes are TRBV11-2 and TRBJ2-5; D is unclear. The specimen was CD4+ T cells from PBMCs cultured with HCoV-229E spike peptides, collected after COVID-19 vaccination. CDR3 nucleotides: TGTGCCAGCGTAGGAGTCGGAGAGACCCAGTACTTC. Translated: CASVGVGETQYF.